This entry concerns a single T cell receptor (beta chain). This sample stems from a study of blood T cell repertoires in COVID-19. V was cut by 6 bases and J by 4 bases, with 12 bases left in between. The CDR3 loop spans 13 amino acids. CDR1 and CDR2 from the germline V gene are MDHEN and SYDVKM. The repertoire was sequenced with immunoSEQ multiplex PCR; TCRdb's copy has only in-frame clones and lacks some. Found here are 300,000 to 350,000 clones, roughly 88% of them singletons; the top ten hold less than 3.5%. The rearrangement uses TRBV28 and TRBJ1-1; D uncertain. This clonotype was sampled from a woman aged 25-40 years with COVID-19, enrolled during active disease. Sequenced material: peripheral blood. In DNA form, the CDR3 reads TGTGCCAGCAGCGGCGGCCGGGGCACTGAAGCTTTCTTT. Translated: CASSGGRGTEAFF.